This entry is about one T cell receptor beta chain. Original analysis: Amplification of reference gene primers provided the estimated nucleated cell counts. The method was immunoSEQ multiplex PCR; TCRdb's version includes in-frame clones alone and lacks a portion of them. The DNA was the basis for D and trimming; V, J and clone size are from that table. The table shows 130,000 to 150,000 clones, with about 80% occurring only once. This CDR3 comprises 15 residues. Germline V CDR1 and CDR2: SEHNR, FQNEAQ (reference sequence). The junction had 3 bases not matched to a gene; V was cut back by 3 bases and J by 4 bases. This specimen belongs to a study of blood T cell repertoires in COVID-19. Study background: Both acute and convalescent COVID-19 samples were obtained from the United States, Italy and Spain. In each case, the material was cDNA or gDNA derived from T cells, B-cell-depleted T cells, or PBMCs.

The sample was peripheral blood. This receptor was identified in a woman of 80 years or more with acute or convalescent COVID-19. The V call is TRBV7-9, the J call TRBJ2-2, with TRBD2 matching 9 bases. Written as DNA, the CDR3 is TGTGCCAGCAGCTTTACGCGGGGGGGCACCGGGGAGCTGTTTTTT. Its protein product is CASSFTRGGTGELFF. Based on the CDR3 plus reference TRBV7-9 and TRBJ2-2, the full variable domain is DTGVSQNPRHKITKRGQNVTFRCDPISEHNRLYWYRQTLGQGPEFLTYFQNEAQLEKSRLLSDRFSAERPKGSFSTLEIQRTEQGDSAMYLCASSFTRGGTGELFFGEGSRLTVL.